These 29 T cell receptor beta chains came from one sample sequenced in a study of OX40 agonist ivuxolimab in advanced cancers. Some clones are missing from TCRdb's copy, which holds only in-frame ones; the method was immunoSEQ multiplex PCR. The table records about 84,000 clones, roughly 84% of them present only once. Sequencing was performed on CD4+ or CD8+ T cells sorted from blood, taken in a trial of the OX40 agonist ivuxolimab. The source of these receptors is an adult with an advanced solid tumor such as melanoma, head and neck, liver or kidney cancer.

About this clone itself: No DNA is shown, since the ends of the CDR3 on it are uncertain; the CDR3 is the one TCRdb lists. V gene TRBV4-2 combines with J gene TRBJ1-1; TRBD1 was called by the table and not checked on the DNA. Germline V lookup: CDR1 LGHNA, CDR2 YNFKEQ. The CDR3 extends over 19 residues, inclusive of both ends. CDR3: CASSLRAGTGGAGNTEAFF.

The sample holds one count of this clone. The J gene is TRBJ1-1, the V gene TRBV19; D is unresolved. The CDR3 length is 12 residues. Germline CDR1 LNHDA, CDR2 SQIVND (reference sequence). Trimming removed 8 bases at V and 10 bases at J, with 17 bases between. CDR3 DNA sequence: TGTGCCAGTGAACGGACGGACTCCAGAGCTTTCTTT. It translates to CASERTDSRAFF.

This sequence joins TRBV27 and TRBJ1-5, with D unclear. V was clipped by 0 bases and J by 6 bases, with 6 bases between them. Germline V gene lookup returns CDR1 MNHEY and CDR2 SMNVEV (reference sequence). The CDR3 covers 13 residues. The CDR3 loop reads CASSLSAGQPQHF. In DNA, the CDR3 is TGTGCCAGCAGTTTATCAGCGGGTCAGCCCCAGCATTTT.

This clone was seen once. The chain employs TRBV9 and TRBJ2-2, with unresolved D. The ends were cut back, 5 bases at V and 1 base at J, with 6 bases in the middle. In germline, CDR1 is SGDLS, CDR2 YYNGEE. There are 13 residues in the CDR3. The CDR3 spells CASRSLNTGELFF. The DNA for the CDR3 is TGTGCCAGCAGGAGTCTGAACACCGGGGAGCTGTTTTTT. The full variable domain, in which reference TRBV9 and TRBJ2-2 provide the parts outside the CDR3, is DSGVTQTPKHLITATGQRVTLRCSPRSGDLSVYWYQQSLDQGLQFLIQYYNGEERAKGNILERFSAQQFPDLHSELNLSSLELGDSALYFCASRSLNTGELFFGEGSRLTVL.

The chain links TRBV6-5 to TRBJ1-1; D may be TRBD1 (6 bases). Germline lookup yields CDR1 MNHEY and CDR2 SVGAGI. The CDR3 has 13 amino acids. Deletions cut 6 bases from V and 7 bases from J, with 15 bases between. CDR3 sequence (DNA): TGTGCCAGCAGCCAAGACTTGACAGGTGAAGCTTTCTTT. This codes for CASSQDLTGEAFF.

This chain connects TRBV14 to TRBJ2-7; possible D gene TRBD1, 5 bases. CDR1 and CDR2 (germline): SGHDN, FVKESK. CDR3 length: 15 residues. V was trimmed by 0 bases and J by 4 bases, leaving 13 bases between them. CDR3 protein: CASSQEWGRLYEQYF. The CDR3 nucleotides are TGTGCCAGCAGCCAAGAATGGGGCAGGCTTTACGAGCAGTACTTC.

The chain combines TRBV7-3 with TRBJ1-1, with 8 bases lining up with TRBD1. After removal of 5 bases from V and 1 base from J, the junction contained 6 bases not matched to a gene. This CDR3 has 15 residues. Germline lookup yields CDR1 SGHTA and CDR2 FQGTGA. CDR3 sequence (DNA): TGTGCCAGCAGCGACCGGGACAGGTCGAACACTGAAGCTTTCTTT. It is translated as CASSDRDRSNTEAFF.

DNA of the CDR3: TGTGCCAGCAGTCGCACAGGGGTGGCTGGAAACACCATATATTTT. Translated: CASSRTGVAGNTIYF. This sequence joins TRBV27 and TRBJ1-3; 7 bases line up with TRBD1. Losses at the gene ends were 5 bases for V and 2 bases for J; bases not matched to a gene: 6. The CDR3 is 15 residues long. CDR1 and CDR2 (germline): MNHEY, SMNVEV (reference sequence).

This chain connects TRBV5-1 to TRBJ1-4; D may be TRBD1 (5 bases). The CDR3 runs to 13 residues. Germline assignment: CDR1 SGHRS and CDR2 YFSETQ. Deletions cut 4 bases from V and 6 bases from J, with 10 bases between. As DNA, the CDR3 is TGCGCCAGCAGCCCGGGAGGGGATGAAAAACTGTTTTTT. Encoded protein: CASSPGGDEKLFF.

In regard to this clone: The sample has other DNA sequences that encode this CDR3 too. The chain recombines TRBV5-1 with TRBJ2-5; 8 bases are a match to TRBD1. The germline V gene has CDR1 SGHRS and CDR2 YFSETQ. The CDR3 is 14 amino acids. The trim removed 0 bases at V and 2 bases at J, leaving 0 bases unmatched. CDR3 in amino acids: CASSLGQGQETQYF. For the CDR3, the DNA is TGCGCCAGCAGCTTGGGACAGGGGCAAGAGACCCAGTACTTC.

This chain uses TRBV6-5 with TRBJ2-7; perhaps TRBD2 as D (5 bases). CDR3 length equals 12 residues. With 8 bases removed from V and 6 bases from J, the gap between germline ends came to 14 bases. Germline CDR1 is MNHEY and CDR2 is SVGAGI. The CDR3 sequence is CASRRTVGEQYF. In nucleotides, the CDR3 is TGTGCCAGCCGAAGGACTGTGGGCGAGCAGTACTTC.

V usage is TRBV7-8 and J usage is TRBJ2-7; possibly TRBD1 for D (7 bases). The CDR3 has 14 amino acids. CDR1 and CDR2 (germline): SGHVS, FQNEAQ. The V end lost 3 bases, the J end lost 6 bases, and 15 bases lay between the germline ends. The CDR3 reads CASSFGGQPSEQYV. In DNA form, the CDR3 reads TGTGCCAGCAGCTTCGGGGGACAGCCGTCCGAGCAGTACGTC.

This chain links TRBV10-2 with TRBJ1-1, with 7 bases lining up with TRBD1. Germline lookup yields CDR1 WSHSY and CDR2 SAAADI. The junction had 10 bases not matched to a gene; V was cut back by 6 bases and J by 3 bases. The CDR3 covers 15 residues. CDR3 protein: CASSDRVEEYTEAFF. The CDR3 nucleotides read TGCGCCAGCAGCGACAGGGTCGAAGAATACACTGAAGCTTTCTTT.

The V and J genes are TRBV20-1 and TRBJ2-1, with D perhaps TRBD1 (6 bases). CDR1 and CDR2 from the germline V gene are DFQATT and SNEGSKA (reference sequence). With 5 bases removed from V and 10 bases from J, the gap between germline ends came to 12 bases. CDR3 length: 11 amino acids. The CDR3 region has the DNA TGCAGTGCTGCCGGGACACCCGAGCAGTTCTTC. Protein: CSAAGTPEQFF.

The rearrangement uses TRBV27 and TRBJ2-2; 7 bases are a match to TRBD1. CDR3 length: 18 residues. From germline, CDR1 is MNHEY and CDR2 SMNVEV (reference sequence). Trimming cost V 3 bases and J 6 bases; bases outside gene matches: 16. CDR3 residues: CASSFYPTRTGTAGELFF. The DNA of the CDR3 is TGTGCCAGCAGTTTCTATCCAACCCGTACCGGGACAGCCGGGGAGCTGTTTTTT.

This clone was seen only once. The chain's CDR3 is CSVGQESSGNTIYF. Here the CDR3 DNA reads TGCAGCGTAGGACAGGAGAGCTCTGGAAACACCATATATTTT. The rearrangement uses TRBV29-1 and TRBJ1-3, with 7 positions matching TRBD1. This CDR3 is built from 14 residues. V dropped 6 bases and J dropped 0; count of bases not matched to a gene: 5. From germline, CDR1 is SQVTM and CDR2 ANQGSEA.

CDR3 bases: TGTGCCAGTAGCCTGACTAGCGGGGGCGCGGGTGAGCAGTTCTTC. This encodes CASSLTSGGAGEQFF. This chain links TRBV19 with TRBJ2-1; the match to TRBD2 covers 12 bases. The CDR3 sequence is 15 residues long. With 6 bases clipped from V and 9 bases from J, the junction kept 9 bases outside the gene matches. Germline V CDR1 and CDR2: LNHDA, SQIVND (reference sequence). The whole variable domain, filled in from reference TRBV19 and TRBJ2-1, reads DGGITQSPKYLFRKEGQNVTLSCEQNLNHDAMYWYRQDPGQGLRLIYYSQIVNDFQKGDIAEGYSVSREKKESFPLTVTSAQKNPTAFYLCASSLTSGGAGEQFFGPGTRLTVL.

The DNA of the CDR3 is TGTGCCAGCAGCTTAGATTCCGAGTACTATGGCTACACCTTC. This sequence encodes CASSLDSEYYGYTF. The chain combines TRBV7-9 with TRBJ1-2, with D uncertain. The CDR3 extends over 14 amino acids. Germline-derived CDR1 and CDR2 are SEHNR and FQNEAQ (reference sequence). Trimming removed 1 base at V and 3 bases at J, with 9 bases between. The full variable domain, rest sourced from reference TRBV7-9 and TRBJ1-2, is DTGVSQNPRHKITKRGQNVTFRCDPISEHNRLYWYRQTLGQGPEFLTYFQNEAQLEKSRLLSDRFSAERPKGSFSTLEIQRTEQGDSAMYLCASSLDSEYYGYTFGSGTRLTVV.

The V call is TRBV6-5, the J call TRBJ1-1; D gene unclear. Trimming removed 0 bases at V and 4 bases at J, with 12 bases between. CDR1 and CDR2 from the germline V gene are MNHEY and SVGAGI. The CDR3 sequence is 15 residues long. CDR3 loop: CASSYSPIWGTEAFF. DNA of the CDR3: TGTGCCAGCAGTTACTCCCCAATATGGGGCACTGAAGCTTTCTTT.

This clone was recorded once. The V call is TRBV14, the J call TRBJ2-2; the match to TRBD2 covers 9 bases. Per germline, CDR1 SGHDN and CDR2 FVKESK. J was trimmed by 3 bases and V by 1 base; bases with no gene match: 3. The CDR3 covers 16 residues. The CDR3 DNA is TGTGCCAGCAGCCAAGTCGCGGGGGGGGACACCGGGGAGCTGTTTTTT. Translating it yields CASSQVAGGDTGELFF.

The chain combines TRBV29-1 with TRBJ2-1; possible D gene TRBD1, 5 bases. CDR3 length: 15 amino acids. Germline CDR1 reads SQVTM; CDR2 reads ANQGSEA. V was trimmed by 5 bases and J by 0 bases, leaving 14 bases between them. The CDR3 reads CSVKGEHISYNEQFF. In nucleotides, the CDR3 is TGCAGCGTTAAAGGGGAACATATCTCCTACAATGAGCAGTTCTTC.

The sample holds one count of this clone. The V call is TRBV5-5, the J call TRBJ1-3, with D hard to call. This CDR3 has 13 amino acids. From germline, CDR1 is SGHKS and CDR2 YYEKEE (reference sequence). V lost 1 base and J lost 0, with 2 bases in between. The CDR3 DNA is TGTGCCAGCAGCTTGACCTCTGGAAACACCATATATTTT. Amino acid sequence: CASSLTSGNTIYF.

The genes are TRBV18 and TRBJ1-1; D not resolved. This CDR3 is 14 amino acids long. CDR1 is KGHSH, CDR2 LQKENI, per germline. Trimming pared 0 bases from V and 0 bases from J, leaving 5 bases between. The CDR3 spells CASSPPGVNTEAFF. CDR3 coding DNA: TGTGCCAGCTCACCACCAGGAGTGAACACTGAAGCTTTCTTT.

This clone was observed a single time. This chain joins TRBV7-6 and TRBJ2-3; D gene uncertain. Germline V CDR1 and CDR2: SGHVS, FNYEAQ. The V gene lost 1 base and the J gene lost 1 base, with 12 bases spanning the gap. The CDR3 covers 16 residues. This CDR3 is CASSLGTGGGTDTQYF. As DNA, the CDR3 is TGTGCCAGCAGCTTAGGCACGGGTGGGGGCACAGATACGCAGTATTTT.

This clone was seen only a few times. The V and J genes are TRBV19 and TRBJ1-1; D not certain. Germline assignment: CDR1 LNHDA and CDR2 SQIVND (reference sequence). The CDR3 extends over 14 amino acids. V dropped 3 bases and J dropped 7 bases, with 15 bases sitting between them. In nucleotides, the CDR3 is TGTGCCAGTAGTATCCCGACCTCCCTTGGTGAAGCTTTCTTT. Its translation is CASSIPTSLGEAFF. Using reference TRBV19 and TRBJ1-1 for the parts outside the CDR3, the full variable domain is DGGITQSPKYLFRKEGQNVTLSCEQNLNHDAMYWYRQDPGQGLRLIYYSQIVNDFQKGDIAEGYSVSREKKESFPLTVTSAQKNPTAFYLCASSIPTSLGEAFFGQGTRLTVV.

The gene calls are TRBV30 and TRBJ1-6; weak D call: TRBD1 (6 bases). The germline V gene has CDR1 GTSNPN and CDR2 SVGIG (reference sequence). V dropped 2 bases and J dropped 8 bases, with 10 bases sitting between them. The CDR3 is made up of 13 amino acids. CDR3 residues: CAWSTGLDSPLHF. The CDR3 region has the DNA TGTGCCTGGAGTACAGGGCTAGATTCACCCCTCCACTTT.

In DNA form, the CDR3 reads TGTGCCAGCAGCTTAGGGGACAGGAATAATGAAAAACTGTTTTTT. Residues: CASSLGDRNNEKLFF. The chain is built from TRBV7-9 and TRBJ1-4, with TRBD1 identical over 8 bases. Germline V gene sequence: CDR1 SEHNR, CDR2 FQNEAQ (reference sequence). The CDR3 runs 15 residues. J gave up 4 bases and V 1 base, and 2 bases lay outside the gene matches.

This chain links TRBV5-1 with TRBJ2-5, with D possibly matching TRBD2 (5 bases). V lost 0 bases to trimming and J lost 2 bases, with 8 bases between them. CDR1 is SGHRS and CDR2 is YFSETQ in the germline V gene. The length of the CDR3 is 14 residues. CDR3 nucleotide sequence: TGCGCCAGCAGCTTGGCGGGGATACAAGAGACCCAGTACTTC. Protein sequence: CASSLAGIQETQYF.

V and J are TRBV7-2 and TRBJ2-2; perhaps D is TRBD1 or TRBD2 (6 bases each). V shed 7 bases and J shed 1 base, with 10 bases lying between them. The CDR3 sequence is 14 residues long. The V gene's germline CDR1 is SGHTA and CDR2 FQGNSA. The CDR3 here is CASKEGGNTGELFF. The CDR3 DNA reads TGTGCCAGCAAGGAGGGGGGGAACACCGGGGAGCTGTTTTTT.